This is a list of T cell receptor beta chains from one sample in a study of blood T cell repertoires in COVID-19. Data came from immunoSEQ multiplex PCR; TCRdb stores just in-frame clones and leaves some out. The data show about 35,000 clones, approximately 82% seen once. Sequences were obtained from peripheral blood. The source of these receptors is an elderly man with active or convalescent COVID-19. Both conserved end residues are part of each CDR3. The D gene is left open where the match is weak. The size field is filled for only some rows; it gives once, few, many or a size class.

size	D	V	J	CDR3	DNA
few	NA	TRBV7-8	TRBJ1-5	CASSPYRDIGRPQHF	TGTGCCAGCAGCCCCTACCGGGACATCGGTCGTCCCCAGCATTTT
few	NA	TRBV19	TRBJ2-7	CASSIAAGLGTEQYF	TGTGCCAGTAGTATAGCCGCGGGTCTCGGCACCGAGCAGTACTTC
NA	NA	TRBV19	TRBJ2-5	CASKEAPGTSRGGTQYF	TGTGCCAGTAAAGAGGCTCCGGGCACATCCCGGGGAGGGACCCAGTACTTC
NA	NA	TRBV6-5	TRBJ1-4	CASSLSVTNEKLFF	TGTGCCAGCAGTTTGTCGGTGACTAATGAAAAACTGTTTTTT
many	NA	TRBV10-3	TRBJ2-3	CAISPEVDTQYF	TGTGCCATCAGCCCTGAGGTTGATACGCAGTATTTT
NA	NA	TRBV3-1/TRBV3-2	TRBJ2-5	CASSQAGPQETQYF	TGTGCCAGCAGCCAAGCAGGGCCCCAAGAGACCCAGTACTTC
NA	NA	TRBV6-5	TRBJ1-1	CASSYLGGNTEAFF	TGTGCCAGCAGTTACTTGGGAGGGAACACTGAAGCTTTCTTT
once	TRBD2	TRBV6-5	TRBJ2-7	CASFTSGRVSYEQYF	TGTGCCAGCTTTACTAGCGGGAGAGTCTCCTACGAGCAGTACTTC
once	NA	TRBV11-2	TRBJ2-1	CASSFVGGSYNEQFF	TGTGCCAGCAGCTTCGTGGGGGGCTCCTACAATGAGCAGTTCTTC
NA	TRBD1	TRBV11-2	TRBJ1-4	CASSVTGAYNEKLFF	TGTGCCAGCAGCGTCACAGGGGCTTACAATGAAAAACTGTTTTTT
NA	TRBD1	TRBV18	TRBJ1-4	CASSLSQQGAREKLFF	TGTGCCAGCTCACTATCCCAACAGGGGGCGCGTGAAAAACTGTTTTTT
NA	TRBD2	TRBV18	TRBJ2-1	CASSPGTSLNEQFF	TGTGCCAGCTCACCAGGGACTAGCCTCAATGAGCAGTTCTTC
NA	NA	TRBV19	TRBJ2-5	CASSISGQQETQYF	TGTGCCAGTAGTATCAGCGGACAGCAAGAGACCCAGTACTTC
NA	TRBD1	TRBV7-9	TRBJ1-2	CASSAGTANYGYTF	TGTGCCAGCAGCGCAGGGACAGCTAACTATGGCTACACCTTC
NA	TRBD2	TRBV6-1	TRBJ2-1	CASSFTSGNGYEQFF	TGTGCCAGCAGTTTCACTAGCGGGAACGGCTATGAGCAGTTCTTC
NA	NA	TRBV1	TRBJ2-2	CTSSQAGTSGCLTGELFF	TGCACCAGCAGCCAAGCCGGGACTAGCGGGTGTTTAACCGGGGAGCTGTTTTTT
once	TRBD1	TRBV13	TRBJ1-1	CASSLGGTGSVNTEAFF	TGTGCCAGCAGCTTAGGAGGGACAGGGTCTGTTAACACTGAAGCTTTCTTT
NA	NA	TRBV7-9	TRBJ2-3	CASSSQPTASDTQYF	TGTGCCAGCAGCTCCCAACCGACTGCTTCAGATACGCAGTATTTT
NA	TRBD2	TRBV6-6	TRBJ2-1	CASSPAVWGYLAGERNEQFF	TGTGCCAGCAGCCCAGCTGTGTGGGGTTACCTAGCGGGAGAAAGGAATGAGCAGTTCTTC
NA	TRBD2	TRBV5-1	TRBJ2-7	CASSLALAGGPFSYEQYF	TGCGCCAGCAGCTTGGCGTTAGCGGGAGGGCCCTTCTCCTACGAGCAGTACTTC
NA	TRBD2	TRBV7-8	TRBJ2-5	CASSSDSGRGETQYF	TGTGCCAGCAGCTCAGATAGCGGGAGAGGGGAGACCCAGTACTTC
NA	NA	TRBV4-2	TRBJ1-2	CASSQLGEGYGYTF	TGTGCCAGCAGCCAACTGGGGGAGGGGTACGGCTACACCTTC
NA	TRBD2	TRBV4-2	TRBJ2-4	CASSHDFPGLAGGLAKNIQYF	TGTGCCAGCAGCCACGACTTTCCGGGACTAGCGGGAGGCCTTGCCAAAAACATTCAGTACTTC
NA	TRBD2	TRBV27	TRBJ2-7	CASSLISGRMREQYF	TGTGCCAGCAGTTTAATCAGCGGGAGAATGCGCGAGCAGTACTTC
NA	NA	TRBV19	TRBJ2-7	CATTKTEGLAGEQYF	TGTGCCACCACCAAAACCGAGGGACTTGCGGGCGAGCAGTACTTC
NA	NA	TRBV21-1	TRBJ2-3	CASSKAPGGLTDTQYF	TGTGCCAGCAGCAAAGCCCCGGGAGGGTTAACAGATACGCAGTATTTT
NA	TRBD2	TRBV6-5	TRBJ2-7	CASGYSLAGAGEQYF	TGTGCCAGCGGGTACTCGCTAGCGGGAGCCGGGGAGCAGTACTTC
NA	TRBD2	TRBV28	TRBJ2-7	CASRRPNSPSSGRSYEQYF	TGTGCCAGCAGACGACCTAACAGTCCCTCTAGCGGGAGATCCTACGAGCAGTACTTC
NA	NA	TRBV4-3	TRBJ1-2	CASSQGVRGDYGYTF	TGCGCCAGCAGCCAAGGGGTCAGGGGAGACTATGGCTACACCTTC
NA	TRBD1	TRBV28	TRBJ2-3	CASSLDRAVDTQYF	TGTGCCAGCAGTTTAGACAGGGCTGTAGATACGCAGTATTTT
NA	TRBD1	TRBV6-2/TRBV6-3	TRBJ1-2	CASSYGPGQDYGYTF	TGTGCCAGCAGTTATGGACCGGGACAGGACTATGGCTACACCTTC
NA	TRBD2	TRBV19	TRBJ2-3	CASSRGLAGGGSTDTQYF	TGTGCCAGTAGTAGGGGACTAGCGGGAGGAGGGAGCACAGATACGCAGTATTTT
few	TRBD2	TRBV28	TRBJ2-7	CASRAGGYEQYF	TGTGCCAGCAGAGCGGGAGGCTACGAGCAGTACTTC
NA	TRBD1	TRBV9	TRBJ1-1	CASSVGIGTGTDTLMNTEAFF	TGTGCCAGCAGCGTAGGGATCGGGACAGGAACCGATACCTTAATGAACACTGAAGCTTTCTTT
NA	TRBD1	TRBV4-1	TRBJ2-3	CASSLGTGGTFKNTDTQYF	TGCGCCAGCAGCCTTGGGACAGGGGGCACCTTCAAAAACACAGATACGCAGTATTTT
NA	NA	TRBV6-5	TRBJ2-7	CASTPGLDYEQYF	TGTGCCAGCACCCCGGGACTGGACTACGAGCAGTACTTC
NA	NA	TRBV6-2/TRBV6-3	TRBJ2-4	CASSYSGVSVAKNIQYF	TGTGCCAGCAGTTACTCGGGAGTTAGCGTTGCCAAAAACATTCAGTACTTC
NA	NA	TRBV4-2	TRBJ1-6	CASSWQADYNSPLHF	TGTGCCAGCAGCTGGCAGGCAGACTATAATTCACCCCTCCACTTT
NA	TRBD2	TRBV7-2	TRBJ2-1	CASSFDAGTSNEQFF	TGTGCCAGCAGCTTCGACGCCGGGACTAGTAATGAGCAGTTCTTC
few	TRBD1	TRBV9	TRBJ1-3	CASSAQPGQGTGNTIYF	TGTGCCAGCAGCGCACAACCGGGACAGGGGACTGGAAACACCATATATTTT
NA	NA	TRBV27	TRBJ1-1	CASSSRPGGWAFF	TGTGCCAGCAGTTCACGGCCCGGGGGGTGGGCTTTCTTT
NA	NA	TRBV24-1	TRBJ2-2	CATSDTSQGGTGELFF	TGTGCCACCAGTGACACGTCACAGGGCGGGACCGGGGAGCTGTTTTTT
medium-sized	NA	TRBV2	TRBJ1-6	CASIGSGDSYNSPLHF	TGTGCCAGCATTGGCTCTGGAGACTCCTATAATTCACCCCTCCACTTT
NA	NA	TRBV10-3	TRBJ2-6	CAISQDSTSSGANVLTF	TGTGCCATCAGCCAGGACAGCACGAGCTCTGGGGCCAACGTCCTGACTTTC
NA	TRBD2	TRBV11-2	TRBJ2-7	CASSYTRGGGSHEQYF	TGTGCCAGCAGCTACACCCGAGGCGGCGGGAGCCACGAGCAGTACTTC
NA	NA	TRBV5-1	TRBJ2-3	CASSLVSDTQYF	TGCGCCAGCAGCCTAGTCTCAGATACGCAGTATTTT
NA	NA	TRBV4-1	TRBJ1-2	CASSQDPNRLNYGYTF	TGCGCCAGCAGCCAAGATCCGAACAGATTAAACTATGGCTACACCTTC
NA	NA	TRBV10-3	TRBJ2-2	CAISAVANTGELFF	TGTGCCATCTCGGCGGTCGCGAACACCGGGGAGCTGTTTTTT
NA	NA	TRBV6-5	TRBJ1-2	CASKQHGHLGISYTF	TGTGCCAGCAAACAACATGGACATCTGGGGATTAGCTACACCTTC
once	NA	TRBV6-1	TRBJ2-1	CASSEDHYLIDGDEQFF	TGTGCCAGCAGTGAAGATCACTACCTTATTGATGGCGATGAGCAGTTCTTC
NA	NA	TRBV3-1/TRBV3-2	TRBJ2-5	CASSGSDTGTQYF	TGTGCCAGCAGCGGAAGTGATACGGGGACCCAGTACTTC